This T cell receptor (beta chain) was documented in a study of technical replicates of blood from several donors. Clones were sequenced by immunoSEQ multiplex PCR, and TCRdb holds only the in-frame ones, with some missing. The sample records around 76,000 clones, roughly 92% being singletons. With 6 bases clipped from V and 3 bases from J, the junction kept 10 bases outside the gene matches. Per the germline V gene, CDR1 is SQVTM and CDR2 is ANQGSEA. The length of the CDR3 is 14 residues. This clone was counted a single time. The genes are TRBV29-1 and TRBJ1-1, with 7 bases that match TRBD1. The sequencing input was T cells isolated from PBMCs. The origin of this receptor is a human donor in good health. In DNA form, the CDR3 reads TGCAGCGTGAAGGACAGGTTTTATGACACTGAAGCTTTCTTT. Translated: CSVKDRFYDTEAFF.